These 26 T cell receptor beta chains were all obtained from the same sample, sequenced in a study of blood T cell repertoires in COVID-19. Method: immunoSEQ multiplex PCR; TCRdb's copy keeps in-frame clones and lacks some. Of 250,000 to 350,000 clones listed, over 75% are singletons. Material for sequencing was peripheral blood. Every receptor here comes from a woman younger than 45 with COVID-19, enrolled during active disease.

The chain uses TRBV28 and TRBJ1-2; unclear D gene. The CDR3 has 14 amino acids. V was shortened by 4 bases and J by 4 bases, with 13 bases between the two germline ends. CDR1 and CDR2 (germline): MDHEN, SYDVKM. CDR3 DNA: TGTGCCAGCAGTTCACCCGCCCTACCCTATGGCTACACCTTC. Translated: CASSSPALPYGYTF.

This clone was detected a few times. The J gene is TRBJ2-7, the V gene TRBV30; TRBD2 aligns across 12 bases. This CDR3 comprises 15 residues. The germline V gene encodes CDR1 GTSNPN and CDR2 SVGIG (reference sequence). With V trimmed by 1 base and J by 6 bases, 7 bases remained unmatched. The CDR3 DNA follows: TGTGCCTGGAGTGCCATTGGACTAGCGGGACTCGAGCAGTACTTC. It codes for CAWSAIGLAGLEQYF.

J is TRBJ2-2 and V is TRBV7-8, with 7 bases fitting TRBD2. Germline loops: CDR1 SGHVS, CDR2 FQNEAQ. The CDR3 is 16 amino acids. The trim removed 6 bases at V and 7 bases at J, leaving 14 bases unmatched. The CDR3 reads CASSQGRERGFGELFF. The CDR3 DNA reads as TGTGCCAGCAGTCAAGGGCGGGAGCGCGGATTCGGGGAGCTGTTTTTT.

The CDR3 DNA reads as TGTGCCAGCAATGGGGAGGGACTTGAAGCTTTCTTT. It translates to CASNGEGLEAFF. This chain links TRBV2 with TRBJ1-1; possibly TRBD1 for D (5 bases). Deletions cut 7 bases from V and 7 bases from J, with 13 bases between. Germline CDR1 is SNHLY and CDR2 is FYNNEI. The CDR3 is 12 residues long. Full variable domain (missing parts from reference TRBV2 and TRBJ1-1): EPEVTQTPSHQVTQMGQEVILRCVPISNHLYFYWYRQILGQKVEFLVSFYNNEISEKSEIFDDQFSVERPDGSNFTLKIRSTKLEDSAMYFCASNGEGLEAFFGQGTRLTVV.

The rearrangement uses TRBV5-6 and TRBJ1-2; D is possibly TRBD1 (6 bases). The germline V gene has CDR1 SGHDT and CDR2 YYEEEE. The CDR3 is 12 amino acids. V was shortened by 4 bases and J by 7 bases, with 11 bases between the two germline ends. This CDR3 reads CASSENRAGYTF. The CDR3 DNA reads TGTGCCAGCAGCGAAAACAGGGCTGGCTACACCTTC.

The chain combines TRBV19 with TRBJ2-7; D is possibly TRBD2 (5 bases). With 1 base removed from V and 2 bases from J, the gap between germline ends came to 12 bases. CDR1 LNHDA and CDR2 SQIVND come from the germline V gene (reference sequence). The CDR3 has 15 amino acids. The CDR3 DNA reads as TGTGCCAGTAGTATAGCTTCCGGGGTCCCCTACGAGCAGTACTTC. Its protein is CASSIASGVPYEQYF.

CDR3 sequence (DNA): TGTGCCACCAGTGATTTCGGGACAGGGACAGATACGCAGTATTTT. Protein product: CATSDFGTGTDTQYF. The J gene is TRBJ2-3, the V gene TRBV24-1; 9 bases are a match to TRBD1. CDR1 KGHDR and CDR2 SFDVKD come from the germline V gene. The CDR3 is 15 residues long. Trimming at V came to 1 base and at J to 3 bases, leaving 1 base not matched to a gene.

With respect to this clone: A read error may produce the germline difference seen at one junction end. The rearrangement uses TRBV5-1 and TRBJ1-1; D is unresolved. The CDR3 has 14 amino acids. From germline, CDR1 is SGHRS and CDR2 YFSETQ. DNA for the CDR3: TGCGCCAGCAGATTGGTTGGGCGCGACACTGAAGCTTTCTTT. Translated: CASRLVGRDTEAFF.

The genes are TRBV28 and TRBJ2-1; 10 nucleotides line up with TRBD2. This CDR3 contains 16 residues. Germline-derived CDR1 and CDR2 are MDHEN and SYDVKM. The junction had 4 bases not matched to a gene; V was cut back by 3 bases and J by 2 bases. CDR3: CASSFSSGSPYNEQFF. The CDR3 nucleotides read TGTGCCAGCAGTTTTTCTAGCGGGAGTCCCTACAATGAGCAGTTCTTC.

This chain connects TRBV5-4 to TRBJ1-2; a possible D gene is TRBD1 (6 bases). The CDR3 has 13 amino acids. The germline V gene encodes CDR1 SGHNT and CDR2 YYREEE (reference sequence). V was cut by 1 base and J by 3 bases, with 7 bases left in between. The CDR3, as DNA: TGTGCCAGCAGCTTGTCAGGGGACTATGGCTACACCTTC. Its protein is CASSLSGDYGYTF.

CDR3 DNA: TGTGCCAGCAGCTTCGGGACTAGTTTGGAGACCCAGTACTTC. This gives the protein CASSFGTSLETQYF. This chain joins TRBV5-4 and TRBJ2-5; TRBD2 matches at 8 bases. This CDR3 comprises 14 residues. Germline assignment: CDR1 SGHNT and CDR2 YYREEE (reference sequence). With 2 bases clipped from V and 5 bases from J, the junction kept 5 bases outside the gene matches.

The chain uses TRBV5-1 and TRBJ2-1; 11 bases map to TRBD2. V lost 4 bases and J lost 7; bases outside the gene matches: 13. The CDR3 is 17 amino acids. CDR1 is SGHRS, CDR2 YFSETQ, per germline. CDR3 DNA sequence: TGCGCCAGCAGCCCTAGGGCATCGACTAGCGGGAATAATGAGCAGTTCTTC. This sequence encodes CASSPRASTSGNNEQFF.

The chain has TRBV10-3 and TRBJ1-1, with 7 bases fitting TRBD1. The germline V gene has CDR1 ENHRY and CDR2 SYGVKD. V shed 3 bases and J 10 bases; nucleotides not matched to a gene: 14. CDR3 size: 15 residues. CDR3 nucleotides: TGTGCCATCAGTGATTCAGCCCTTGGACAGGAAAGAGCTTTCTTT. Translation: CAISDSALGQERAFF.

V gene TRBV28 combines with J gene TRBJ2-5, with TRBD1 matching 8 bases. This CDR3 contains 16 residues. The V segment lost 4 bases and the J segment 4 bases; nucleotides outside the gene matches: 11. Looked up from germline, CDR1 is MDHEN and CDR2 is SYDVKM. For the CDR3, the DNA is TGTGCCAGCAGTTGGACATGGCAGGGGGCCAGAGAGACCCAGTACTTC. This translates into CASSWTWQGARETQYF.

CDR3 sequence reads: CTRLARERTDTQYF. In DNA form, the CDR3 reads TGCACCAGGCTAGCACGAGAGCGGACAGATACGCAGTATTTT. The J gene is TRBJ2-3, the V gene TRBV1; the table calls TRBD2, which could not be checked here. TRBV1 represents a pseudogene. This CDR3 is built from 14 residues.

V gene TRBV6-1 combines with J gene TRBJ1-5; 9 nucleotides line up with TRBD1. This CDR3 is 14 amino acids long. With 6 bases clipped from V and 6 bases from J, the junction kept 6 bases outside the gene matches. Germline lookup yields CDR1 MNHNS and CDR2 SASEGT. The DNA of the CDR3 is TGTGCCAGCAGGCCGGGACAGGGTCTTCAGCCCCAGCATTTT. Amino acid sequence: CASRPGQGLQPQHF.

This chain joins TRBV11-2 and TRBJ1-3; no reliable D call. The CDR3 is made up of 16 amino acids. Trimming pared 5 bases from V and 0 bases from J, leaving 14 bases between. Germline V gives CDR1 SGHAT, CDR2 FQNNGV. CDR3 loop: CASSPNLQISGNTIYF. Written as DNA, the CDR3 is TGTGCCAGCAGCCCAAACCTACAGATCTCTGGAAACACCATATATTTT. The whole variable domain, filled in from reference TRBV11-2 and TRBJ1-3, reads EAGVAQSPRYKIIEKRQSVAFWCNPISGHATLYWYQQILGQGPKLLIQFQNNGVVDDSQLPKDRFSAERLKGVDSTLKIQPAKLEDSAVYLCASSPNLQISGNTIYFGEGSWLTVV.

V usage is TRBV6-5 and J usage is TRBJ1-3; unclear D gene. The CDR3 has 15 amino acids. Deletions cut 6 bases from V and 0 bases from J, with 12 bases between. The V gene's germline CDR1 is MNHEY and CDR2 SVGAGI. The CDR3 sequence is CASRIERSSGNTIYF. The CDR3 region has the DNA TGTGCCAGCAGGATAGAAAGGAGCTCTGGAAACACCATATATTTT.

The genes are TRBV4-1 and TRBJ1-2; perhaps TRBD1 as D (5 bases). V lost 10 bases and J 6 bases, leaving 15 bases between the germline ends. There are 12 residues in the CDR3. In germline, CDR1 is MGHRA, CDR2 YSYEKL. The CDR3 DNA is TGCGCCACCCTAGCCCCGGGGGATGGCTACACCTTC. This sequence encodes CATLAPGDGYTF.

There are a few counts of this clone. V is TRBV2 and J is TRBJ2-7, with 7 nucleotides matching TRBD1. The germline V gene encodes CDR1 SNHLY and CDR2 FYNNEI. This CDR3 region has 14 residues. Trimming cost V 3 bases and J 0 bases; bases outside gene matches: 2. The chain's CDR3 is CASSDRGSSYEQYF. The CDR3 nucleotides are TGTGCCAGCAGTGACAGGGGGAGCTCCTACGAGCAGTACTTC.

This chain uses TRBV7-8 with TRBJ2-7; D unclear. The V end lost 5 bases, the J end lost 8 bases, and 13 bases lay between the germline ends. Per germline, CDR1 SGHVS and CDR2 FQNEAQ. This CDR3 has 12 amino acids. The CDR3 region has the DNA TGTGCCAGCAGCCCGCCCCTAGGCCAGCAGTACTTC. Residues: CASSPPLGQQYF.

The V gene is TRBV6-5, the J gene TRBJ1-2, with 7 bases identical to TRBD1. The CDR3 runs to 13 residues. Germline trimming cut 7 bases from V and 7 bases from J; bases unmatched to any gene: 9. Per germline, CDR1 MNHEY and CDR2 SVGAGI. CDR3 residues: CASTPGGGSGYTF. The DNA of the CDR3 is TGTGCCAGCACCCCGGGAGGGGGCTCTGGCTACACCTTC.

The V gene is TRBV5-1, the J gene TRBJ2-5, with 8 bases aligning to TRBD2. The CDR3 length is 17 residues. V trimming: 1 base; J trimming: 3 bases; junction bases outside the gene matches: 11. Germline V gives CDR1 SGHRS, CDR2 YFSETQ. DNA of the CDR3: TGCGCCAGCAGCTTGCGGGACCGGGGAGCGGGAGAAGAGACCCAGTACTTC. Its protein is CASSLRDRGAGEETQYF.

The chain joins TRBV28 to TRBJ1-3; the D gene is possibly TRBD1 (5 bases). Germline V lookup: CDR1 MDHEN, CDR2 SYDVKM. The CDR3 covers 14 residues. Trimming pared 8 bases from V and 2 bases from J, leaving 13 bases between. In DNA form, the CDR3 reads TGTGCCAGCGCCGTGGGGGGAACTGGAAACACCATATATTTT. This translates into CASAVGGTGNTIYF.

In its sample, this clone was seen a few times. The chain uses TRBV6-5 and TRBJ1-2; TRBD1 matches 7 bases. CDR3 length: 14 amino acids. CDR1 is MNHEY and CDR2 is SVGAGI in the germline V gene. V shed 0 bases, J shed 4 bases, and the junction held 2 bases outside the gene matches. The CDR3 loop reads CASSYSGQSYGYTF. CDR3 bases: TGTGCCAGCAGTTACTCGGGACAGAGCTATGGCTACACCTTC.

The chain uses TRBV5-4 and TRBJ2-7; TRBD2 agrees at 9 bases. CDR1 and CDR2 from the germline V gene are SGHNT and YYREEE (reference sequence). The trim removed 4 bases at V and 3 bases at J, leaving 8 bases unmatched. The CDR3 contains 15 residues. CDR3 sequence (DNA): TGTGCCAGCAGCGCTGCGACTAGCGGAAACTACGAGCAGTACTTC. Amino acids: CASSAATSGNYEQYF.